The present T cell receptor beta chain was sequenced within a study of T cell responses to AZD1222 COVID-19 vaccine. Study conclusions and caveats: Across spike, vaccine-associated CD4 TCRs were found, dominant at 160-218 and 743-854. In a largely white British group with more females than males, clonal diversity was possibly underestimated. Baseline seropositivity occurred in only a handful of AZD1222 recipients. Researchers took repertoire samples only after the peak T cell response had come.

In regard to this clone: Its antigen is currently unknown.

Generated by immunoSEQ multiplex PCR, the TCRdb table keeps only in-frame clones and is missing some. This table holds 95,000 to 110,000 clones, approximately 88% found once. The source material was peripheral blood, sampled on day 0 of AZD1222 vaccination. This sequence originates from an adult in good health.

Written as DNA, the CDR3 is TGTGCCAGTAGTATCGGGAGTAACTCCTACGAGCAGTACTTC. It encodes CASSIGSNSYEQYF. The chain carries TRBV19 and TRBJ2-7; a possible D gene is TRBD2 (6 bases). The germline gives CDR1 LNHDA, CDR2 SQIVND (reference sequence). The CDR3 spans 14 residues. V gave up 3 bases and J gave up 0 bases, with 9 bases separating them.